A single sample gave rise to the 26 T cell receptor beta chains below, sequenced in a study of blood T cell repertoires in COVID-19. Libraries were prepared by immunoSEQ multiplex PCR; TCRdb keeps only in-frame clonotypes and omits some of them. The table has over 120,000 clones, 88% seen once. Sequencing was done on a sample of peripheral blood. The receptor set was obtained from a woman between 45 and 65 years old with acute or convalescent COVID-19.

This clone was picked up a small number of times. This chain's CDR3 is CASSLGGTGSGNTIYF. CDR3 coding DNA: TGTGCCAGCAGTTTAGGAGGAACAGGGTCTGGAAACACCATATATTTT. The chain couples TRBV27 to TRBJ1-3, with D perhaps matching TRBD1 (6 bases). Trimming cost V 2 bases and J 1 base, with 12 bases left between them. Germline V lookup: CDR1 MNHEY, CDR2 SMNVEV (reference sequence). This CDR3 comprises 16 residues.

The V gene is TRBV6-5, the J gene TRBJ1-2; 10 bases are shared with TRBD1. V lost 4 bases and J lost 4; bases outside the gene matches: 6. The CDR3 is made up of 15 amino acids. Germline V lookup: CDR1 MNHEY, CDR2 SVGAGI. CDR3 bases: TGTGCCAGCAGTTTGGGACAGGGGACCGGCTATGGCTACACCTTC. Protein product: CASSLGQGTGYGYTF.

This chain joins TRBV6-5 and TRBJ1-6; D is perhaps TRBD1 (5 bases). V lost 6 bases and J 7 bases, leaving 13 bases between the germline ends. CDR1 MNHEY and CDR2 SVGAGI come from the germline V gene. CDR3 length equals 14 residues. CDR3: CASSLGQGNSPLHF. As DNA, the CDR3 is TGTGCCAGCAGCCTGGGGCAGGGAAATTCACCCCTCCACTTT.

The rearrangement uses TRBV5-1 and TRBJ1-1, with D tentatively TRBD1 (5 bases). V was pared by 2 bases and J by 1 base, with 12 bases between. Germline loops: CDR1 SGHRS, CDR2 YFSETQ. The CDR3 consists of 15 residues. The CDR3 spells CASSFGGAGNTEAFF. CDR3 in DNA: TGCGCCAGCAGCTTTGGAGGGGCGGGGAACACTGAAGCTTTCTTT.

This chain links TRBV4-1 with TRBJ2-5, with D possibly being TRBD2 (6 bases). From germline, CDR1 is MGHRA and CDR2 YSYEKL. Trimming left V 4 bases short and J 5 bases short, with 14 bases between. The CDR3 runs 14 residues. DNA for the CDR3: TGCGCCAGCAGCCGCCAGACTAGGACGGAGACCCAGTACTTC. It codes for CASSRQTRTETQYF.

This clone has more than one count but fewer than ten. V usage is TRBV19 and J usage is TRBJ2-1; 9 bases align to TRBD2. In germline, CDR1 is LNHDA, CDR2 SQIVND (reference sequence). The trim removed 7 bases at V and 7 bases at J, leaving 11 bases unmatched. The CDR3 sequence is 15 residues long. CDR3 nucleotides: TGTGCCAGTATACAAATAGCGGGAGTAGAGAATGAGCAGTTCTTC. Translation gives CASIQIAGVENEQFF. Full variable domain (rest looked up from reference TRBV19 and TRBJ2-1): DGGITQSPKYLFRKEGQNVTLSCEQNLNHDAMYWYRQDPGQGLRLIYYSQIVNDFQKGDIAEGYSVSREKKESFPLTVTSAQKNPTAFYLCASIQIAGVENEQFFGPGTRLTVL.

This chain joins TRBV5-4 and TRBJ2-5, with a tentative D call TRBD2 (5 bases). This CDR3 is built from 16 residues. The V end was cut by 2 bases, the J end by 4 bases, with 18 bases between. Germline V gene data show CDR1 as SGHNT and CDR2 as YYREEE (reference sequence). CDR3 sequence reads: CASSFSSTGIGETQYF. The CDR3, as DNA: TGTGCCAGCAGCTTCTCGTCTACGGGGATAGGAGAGACCCAGTACTTC.

This CDR3 is CASSLPQTAGGVDEQYF. The DNA for the CDR3 is TGTGCCAGCAGCTTACCTCAAACAGCGGGAGGGGTTGACGAGCAGTACTTC. The J gene is TRBJ2-7, the V gene TRBV7-9; 10 positions agree with TRBD2. The CDR3 length is 17 residues. In germline, CDR1 is SEHNR, CDR2 FQNEAQ (reference sequence). V lost 2 bases, J lost 5 bases, and 12 bases stayed unmatched.

The CDR3 region is CASSSPGFAGGRETQYF. CDR3 in DNA: TGTGCCAGCAGCTCTCCCGGATTCGCGGGAGGCAGGGAGACCCAGTACTTC. The genes are TRBV7-6 and TRBJ2-5; 8 bases line up with TRBD2. V was clipped by 4 bases and J by 5 bases; unmatched bases: 15. CDR1 and CDR2 (germline): SGHVS, FNYEAQ. This CDR3 region has 17 residues.

This chain links TRBV30 with TRBJ2-1; a weak D match, TRBD2 (6 bases). This CDR3 contains 13 residues. Per the germline V gene, CDR1 is GTSNPN and CDR2 is SVGIG (reference sequence). Between the trimmed V and J ends, which lost 2 bases and 10 bases, there was a span of 15 bases. Written as DNA, the CDR3 is TGTGCCTGGAGTCAGTCTAGCGAGGGGGAGCAGTTCTTC. Translating it yields CAWSQSSEGEQFF.

This clone was counted a few times. V is TRBV5-6 and J is TRBJ2-2; TRBD1 might be the D (5 bases). V lost 2 bases, J lost 2 bases, and 7 bases lay in between. The CDR3 covers 14 residues. Germline V gene lookup returns CDR1 SGHDT and CDR2 YYEEEE. The CDR3 bases are TGTGCCAGCAGCTTTGGACACAACACCGGGGAGCTGTTTTTT. This sequence encodes CASSFGHNTGELFF.

This chain connects TRBV18 to TRBJ1-2; 11 bases are shared with TRBD1. The CDR3 totals 14 residues. Germline V lookup: CDR1 KGHSH, CDR2 LQKENI. Unmatched junction bases numbered 0, after V lost 2 bases and J lost 4 bases. CDR3 DNA: TGTGCCAGCTCACCAGGGACAGGGGGCTATGGCTACACCTTC. It yields the protein CASSPGTGGYGYTF.

This chain links TRBV7-8 with TRBJ2-1; possibly TRBD1 for D (7 bases). The V end was cut by 5 bases, the J end by 5 bases, with 16 bases between. The CDR3 contains 15 residues. Germline V gene data show CDR1 as SGHVS and CDR2 as FQNEAQ. CDR3 amino acids: CASSGGTALDNEQFF. DNA of the CDR3: TGTGCCAGCAGCGGGGGGACAGCCTTAGACAATGAGCAGTTCTTC.

This chain joins TRBV2 and TRBJ1-3; no firm D call. V dropped 5 bases and J dropped 0 bases, with 14 bases sitting between them. Germline CDR1 is SNHLY and CDR2 is FYNNEI. The CDR3 loop spans 16 amino acids. The CDR3 here is CASSTEAGSSGNTIYF. For the CDR3, the DNA is TGTGCCAGCAGTACCGAGGCGGGGAGCTCTGGAAACACCATATATTTT.

The chain is built from TRBV6-1 and TRBJ1-2; D is possibly TRBD1 (5 bases). This CDR3 comprises 15 residues. The V and J ends lost 0 bases and 6 bases respectively, with 14 bases between them. Germline V lookup: CDR1 MNHNS, CDR2 SASEGT. The CDR3 DNA reads as TGTGCCAGCAGTGAAGCAATGGCAGGGTGGGATGGCTACACCTTC. Translated: CASSEAMAGWDGYTF.

The V call is TRBV5-4, the J call TRBJ1-4; D may be TRBD1 (5 bases). The CDR3 covers 16 residues. CDR1 is SGHNT and CDR2 is YYREEE in the germline V gene (reference sequence). Trimming took off 4 bases at V and 7 bases at J, with 20 bases between the two ends. The CDR3 region has the DNA TGTGCCAGCAGCCGCGCCGACAGTGACCTCGGTGAAAAACTGTTTTTT. This sequence encodes CASSRADSDLGEKLFF.

CDR3 residues: CASGIGNYGYTF. The CDR3, as DNA: TGTGCCAGTGGCATCGGGAACTATGGCTACACCTTC. The chain recombines TRBV27 with TRBJ1-2; D is ambiguous. The CDR3 is 12 residues long. The germline V gene encodes CDR1 MNHEY and CDR2 SMNVEV (reference sequence). V lost 9 bases and J lost 2, with 10 bases in between.

V gene TRBV7-6 combines with J gene TRBJ1-4; D might be TRBD1 (6 bases). The CDR3 extends over 14 amino acids. Germline CDR1 SGHVS, CDR2 FNYEAQ. V was pared by 5 bases and J by 1 base, with 8 bases between. CDR3 DNA: TGTGCCAGCAGCCCGACAGGAACTAATGAAAAACTGTTTTTT. Amino acid sequence: CASSPTGTNEKLFF.

The chain couples TRBV7-3 to TRBJ1-2; weak D call: TRBD1 (6 bases). The CDR3 has 13 residues. The germline CDR1 and CDR2 sequences are SGHTA and FQGTGA. Trimming cost V 2 bases and J 4 bases, with 8 bases left between them. The CDR3 DNA reads as TGTGCCAGCAGCTTAGCACAGGGCTATGGCTACACCTTC. Protein: CASSLAQGYGYTF. The full variable domain, in which reference TRBV7-3 and TRBJ1-2 provide the parts outside the CDR3, is GAGVSQTPSNKVTEKGKYVELRCDPISGHTALYWYRQSLGQGPEFLIYFQGTGAADDSGLPNDRFFAVRPEGSVSTLKIQRTERGDSAVYLCASSLAQGYGYTFGSGTRLTVV.

The rearrangement joins TRBV7-2 to TRBJ1-6, with 8 positions matching TRBD1. Germline V gene data show CDR1 as SGHTA and CDR2 as FQGNSA. This CDR3 spans 15 amino acids. V was pared by 1 base and J by 10 bases, with 6 bases of the junction left unmatched. CDR3 DNA: TGTGCCAGCAGCTTAGTTCAGGGGGCAAACTCACCCCTCCACTTT. Amino acids: CASSLVQGANSPLHF.

The CDR3 DNA is TGTGCCAGCTCACCACCGGGACAGGGGGCGGTGGTTACTGAAGCTTTCTTT. Its translation: CASSPPGQGAVVTEAFF. J is TRBJ1-1 and V is TRBV18; 12 nucleotides align to TRBD1. Germline V gene lookup returns CDR1 KGHSH and CDR2 LQKENI. The V gene end was trimmed by 0 bases and the J gene end by 5 bases; junction bases not matched to a gene: 7. The CDR3 sequence is 17 residues long.

The V call is TRBV9, the J call TRBJ1-1; tentatively, D is TRBD1 (6 bases). Germline V CDR1 and CDR2: SGDLS, YYNGEE. This CDR3 contains 14 residues. Trimming took off 4 bases at V and 3 bases at J, with 13 bases between the two ends. The CDR3, as DNA: TGTGCCAGCAGCCCTTCGACAGGACACACTGAAGCTTTCTTT. It encodes CASSPSTGHTEAFF.

The chain employs TRBV18 and TRBJ2-4; 9 bases agree with TRBD2. V shed 0 bases, J shed 0 bases, and the junction held 3 bases outside the gene matches. The V gene's germline CDR1 is KGHSH and CDR2 LQKENI. CDR3 length equals 17 residues. The CDR3: CASSPPRLAEAKNIQYF. The CDR3 DNA reads TGTGCCAGCTCACCACCGAGACTAGCGGAAGCCAAAAACATTCAGTACTTC.

The V gene is TRBV13, the J gene TRBJ1-2, with 7 nucleotides matching TRBD1. Trimming took 3 bases from V and 4 from J; bases not matched to a gene: 8. Germline V CDR1 and CDR2: PRHDT, FYEKMQ (reference sequence). The CDR3 contains 15 residues. CDR3 nucleotides: TGTGCCAGCAGCTTGGGACCAGGGGGAATCTATGGCTACACCTTC. The encoded protein is CASSLGPGGIYGYTF.

The chain links TRBV3-1 (or the pseudogene TRBV3-2) to TRBJ1-6; TRBD1 might be the D (5 bases). The CDR3 is made up of 15 amino acids. The germline V gene encodes CDR1 LGHDT and CDR2 YNNKEL (reference sequence). V dropped 1 base and J dropped 9 bases, with 13 bases sitting between them. CDR3 in DNA: TGTGCCAGCAGCCAAGGGGAGGGGATAGGTTCACCCCTCCACTTT. This codes for CASSQGEGIGSPLHF.

In DNA form, the CDR3 reads TGCGCCAGCCAAGGACAGTCTGGAAACACCATATATTTT. It codes for CASQGQSGNTIYF. The V call is TRBV10-1, the J call TRBJ1-3; a possible D gene is TRBD1 (6 bases). Germline CDR1 and CDR2: WNHNN and SYGVQD (reference sequence). With 8 bases removed from V and 1 base from J, the gap between germline ends came to 9 bases. This CDR3 region has 13 residues.